This T cell receptor beta chain was captured in a study of blood T cells in healthy people across ages. Germline lookup yields CDR1 LGHDT and CDR2 YNNKEL (reference sequence). CDR3 size: 12 residues. The V end lost 3 bases, the J end lost 4 bases, and 5 bases lay between the germline ends. The use of a sample-barcoded 5' primer and a J-beta primer mix characterized a second PCR of roughly 7 to 12 cycles. Tagging of each cDNA molecule was performed by a template-switch adaptor with 12 random nucleotides. TCRdb used MiXCR to reprocess the 5' RACE reads, holding one entry per CDR3 protein. This sample carries 850,000 to 1,000,000 distinct CDR3 sequences, around 48% of them seen once, and the ten largest clones take 10% to 15%.

Sequenced material: blood. This TCR was sampled from a man in his thirties or forties in good health. V gene TRBV3-1 combines with J gene TRBJ2-3; D call uncertain. Here the CDR3 DNA reads TGTGCCAGCAGCCATGGCCCAGATACGCAGTATTTT. Translated: CASSHGPDTQYF.